Below, one TCR beta chain is given with its context. What it binds is not known. CDR1 is DFQATT, CDR2 SNEGSKA, per germline (reference sequence). The V gene lost 6 bases and the J gene lost 4 bases, with 13 bases spanning the gap. There are 13 residues in the CDR3. The record originates from a study of T cell repertoires in cytomegalovirus infection. Across the whole study: A matching HLA type, together with CMV infection, was signaled by public TCR beta signatures. Study results and limitations: Dominant in the ex vivo response were TCR beta clonotypes restricted by HLA-C and specific for CMV.

TCRdb called the reads again in MiXCR, with one record for every CDR3 protein. The sample has some 500,000 distinct CDR3 sequences, over 35% seen once; the top ten hold more than 40%. The sequence derives from a human donor in good health (CMV status not recorded). Some clones in this sample may be carry-over from other donors' samples. This rearrangement joins TRBV20-1 to TRBJ2-1; unclear D gene. The specimen was cultured PBMCs, collected from culture after CMV antigen stimulation. CDR3 residues: CSAPLDEYNEQFF. The CDR3 coding sequence is TGCAGTGCCCCCCTCGACGAGTACAATGAGCAGTTCTTC.